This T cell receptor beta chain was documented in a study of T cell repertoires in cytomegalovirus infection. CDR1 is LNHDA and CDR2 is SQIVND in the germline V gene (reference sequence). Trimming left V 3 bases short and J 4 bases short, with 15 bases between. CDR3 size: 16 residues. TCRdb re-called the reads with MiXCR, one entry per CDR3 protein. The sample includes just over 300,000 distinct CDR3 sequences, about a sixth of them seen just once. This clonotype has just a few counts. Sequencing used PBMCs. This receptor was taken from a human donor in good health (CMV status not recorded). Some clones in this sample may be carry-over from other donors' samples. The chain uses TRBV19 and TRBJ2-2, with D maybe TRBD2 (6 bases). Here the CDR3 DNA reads TGTGCCAGTAGTATGTCGGGAGAGGCGGGCACCGGGGAGCTGTTTTTT. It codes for CASSMSGEAGTGELFF. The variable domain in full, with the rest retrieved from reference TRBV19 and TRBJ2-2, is DGGITQSPKYLFRKEGQNVTLSCEQNLNHDAMYWYRQDPGQGLRLIYYSQIVNDFQKGDIAEGYSVSREKKESFPLTVTSAQKNPTAFYLCASSMSGEAGTGELFFGEGSRLTVL.